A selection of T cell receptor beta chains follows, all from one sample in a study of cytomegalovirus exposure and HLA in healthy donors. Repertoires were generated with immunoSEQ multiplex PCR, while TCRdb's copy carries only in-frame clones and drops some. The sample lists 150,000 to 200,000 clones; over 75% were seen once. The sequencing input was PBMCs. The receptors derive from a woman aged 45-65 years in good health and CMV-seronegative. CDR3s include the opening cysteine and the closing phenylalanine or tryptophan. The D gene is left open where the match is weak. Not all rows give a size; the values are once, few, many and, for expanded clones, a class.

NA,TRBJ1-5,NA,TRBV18,CASSPRANSNQPQHF,TGTGCCAGCTCACCAAGAGCTAATAGCAATCAGCCCCAGCATTTT
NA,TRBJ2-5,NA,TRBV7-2,CASSLDGDKQETQYF,TGTGCCAGCAGCTTAGATGGGGACAAGCAAGAGACCCAGTACTTC
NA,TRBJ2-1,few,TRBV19,CASSIKFTYNEQFF,TGTGCCAGTAGTATCAAGTTCACTTACAATGAGCAGTTCTTC
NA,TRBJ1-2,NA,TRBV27,CASSLGRLHSRGYTF,TGTGCCAGCAGTTTAGGCAGGCTCCATTCCCGTGGCTACACCTTC
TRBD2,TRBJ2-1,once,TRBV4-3,CASSQVGGRGQFF,TGCGCCAGCAGCCAAGTTGGCGGGAGAGGGCAGTTCTTC
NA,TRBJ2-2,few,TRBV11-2,CASSLRDFTNTGELFF,TGTGCCAGCAGCCTCCGGGACTTCACGAACACCGGGGAGCTGTTTTTT
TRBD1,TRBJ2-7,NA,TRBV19,CASSIADRVGEQYF,TGTGCCAGTAGTATAGCGGACAGGGTCGGCGAGCAGTACTTC
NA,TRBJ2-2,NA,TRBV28,CASSPVQNTGELFF,TGTGCCAGCAGTCCGGTCCAGAACACCGGGGAGCTGTTTTTT
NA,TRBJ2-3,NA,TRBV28,CASTPPPLTGWASTDTQYF,TGTGCCAGCACCCCCCCTCCCCTCACAGGGTGGGCGAGCACAGATACGCAGTATTTT
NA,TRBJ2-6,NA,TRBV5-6,CASSKQGVGANVLTF,TGTGCCAGCAGCAAACAGGGCGTTGGGGCCAACGTCCTGACTTTC
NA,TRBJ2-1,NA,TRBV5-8,CASSLNRVSVRNYNEQFF,TGTGCCAGCAGCTTGAACCGGGTCAGCGTACGAAACTACAATGAGCAGTTCTTC
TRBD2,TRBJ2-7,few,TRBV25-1,CASSGPGLAGGITYEQYF,TGTGCCAGCAGTGGACCGGGACTAGCGGGAGGGATTACCTACGAGCAGTACTTC
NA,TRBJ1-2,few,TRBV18,CASSPDSTNYGYTF,TGTGCCAGCTCACCGGACAGCACTAACTATGGCTACACCTTC
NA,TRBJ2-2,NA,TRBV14,CASSQDLLYTGELFF,TGTGCCAGCAGCCAAGATCTACTCTACACCGGGGAGCTGTTTTTT
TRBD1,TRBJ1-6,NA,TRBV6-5,CASTRGHRSPLHF,TGTGCCAGCACGAGGGGGCATCGGTCACCCCTCCACTTT
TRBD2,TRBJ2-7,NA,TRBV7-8,CASSKEAASGSYEQYF,TGCGCCAGCAGCAAAGAGGCGGCTAGCGGGAGCTACGAGCAGTACTTC
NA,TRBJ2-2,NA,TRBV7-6,CASSLVSGSPNGTGELFF,TGTGCCAGCAGCTTAGTTTCGGGATCCCCCAACGGGACCGGGGAGCTGTTTTTT
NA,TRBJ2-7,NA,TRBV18,CASSPGATYEQYF,TGTGCCAGCTCACCGGGGGCCACCTACGAGCAGTACTTC
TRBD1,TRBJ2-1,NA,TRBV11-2,CASSLEGQGAGRRFNEQFF,TGTGCCAGCAGCTTAGAGGGACAGGGGGCAGGACGCCGCTTTAATGAGCAGTTCTTC
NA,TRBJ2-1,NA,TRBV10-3,CAISESVGLYNEQFF,TGTGCCATCAGTGAGTCGGTAGGACTCTACAATGAGCAGTTCTTC
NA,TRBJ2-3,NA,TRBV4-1,CASSQVLLPSTDTQYF,TGCGCCAGCAGCCAAGTTTTGCTACCTAGCACAGATACGCAGTATTTT
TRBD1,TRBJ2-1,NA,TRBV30,CALRDRGVDEQFF,TGTGCTCTCCGGGACAGGGGAGTCGATGAGCAGTTCTTC
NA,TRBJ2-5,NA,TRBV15,CATSPMGRRGTQYF,TGTGCCACCAGCCCGATGGGGCGAAGAGGGACCCAGTACTTC
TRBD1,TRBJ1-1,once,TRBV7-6,CASSSRAGGNTEAFF,TGTGCCAGCAGCTCTAGGGCAGGGGGGAACACTGAAGCTTTCTTT
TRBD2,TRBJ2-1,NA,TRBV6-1,CASGGAGEKYNEQFF,TGTGCCAGCGGTGGGGCGGGAGAGAAGTACAATGAGCAGTTCTTC
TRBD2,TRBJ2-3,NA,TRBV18,CASLTGRATDTQYF,TGTGCCAGCCTAACGGGGAGGGCCACAGATACGCAGTATTTT
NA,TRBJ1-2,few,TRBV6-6,CASKAGNYGYTF,TGTGCCAGCAAGGCAGGGAACTATGGCTACACCTTC
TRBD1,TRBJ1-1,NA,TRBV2,CASSRDRIMNTEAFF,TGTGCCAGCAGTAGGGACAGGATCATGAACACTGAAGCTTTCTTT
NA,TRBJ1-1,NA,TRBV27,CASSIRPRDRITEAFF,TGTGCCAGCAGCATTAGACCCAGGGATCGTATCACTGAAGCTTTCTTT
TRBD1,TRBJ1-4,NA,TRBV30,CAWRGQSTTNEKLFF,TGTGCCTGGAGGGGACAGTCTACAACTAATGAAAAACTGTTTTTT
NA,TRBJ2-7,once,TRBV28,CASSPVAPQGREQYF,TGTGCCAGCAGTCCCGTTGCCCCACAGGGCAGGGAGCAGTACTTC
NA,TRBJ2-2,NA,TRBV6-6,CASSYSGGGRTGELFF,TGTGCCAGCAGTTACTCTGGGGGGGGCCGCACCGGGGAGCTGTTTTTT
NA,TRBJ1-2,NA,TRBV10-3,CAIRGEDRPYGYTF,TGTGCCATCCGGGGGGAGGACAGACCCTATGGTTACACCTTC
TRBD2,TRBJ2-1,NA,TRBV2,CASRLLAANNEQFF,TGTGCCAGCAGGCTACTAGCGGCAAACAATGAGCAGTTCTTC
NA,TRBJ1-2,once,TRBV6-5,CASSPIQGRGYGYTF,TGTGCCAGCAGTCCCATACAGGGTCGTGGCTATGGCTACACCTTC
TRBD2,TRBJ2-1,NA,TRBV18,CASSTSGNSNEQFF,TGTGCCAGCTCGACAAGCGGGAATTCGAATGAGCAGTTCTTC
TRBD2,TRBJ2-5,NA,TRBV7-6,CASNAGTSVLQETQYF,TGTGCCAGCAACGCCGGGACTAGCGTTCTCCAAGAGACCCAGTACTTC
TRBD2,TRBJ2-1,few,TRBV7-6,CASSPGVGGEYNEQFF,TGTGCCAGCAGCCCAGGGGTCGGGGGGGAATACAATGAGCAGTTCTTC
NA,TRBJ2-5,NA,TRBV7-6,CASSFGTSGEVEETQYF,TGTGCCAGCAGCTTCGGCACCTCGGGGGAGGTGGAAGAGACCCAGTACTTC
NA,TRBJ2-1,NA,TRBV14,CASSQVQGVDEQFF,TGTGCCAGCAGCCAAGTCCAGGGTGTGGATGAGCAGTTCTTC
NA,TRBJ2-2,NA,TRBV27,CATQDYLNTGELFF,TGTGCCACCCAGGACTATCTAAACACCGGGGAGCTGTTTTTT
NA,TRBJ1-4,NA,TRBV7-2,CASSLDRGNEKLFF,TGTGCCAGCAGTTTGGACCGGGGTAATGAAAAACTGTTTTTT
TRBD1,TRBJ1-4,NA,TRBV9,CASSVETGTNEKLFF,TGTGCCAGCAGCGTAGAGACAGGGACTAATGAAAAACTGTTTTTT
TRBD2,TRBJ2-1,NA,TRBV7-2,CASSNSGSYEQFF,TGTGCCAGCAGCAATAGCGGGAGCTATGAGCAGTTCTTC
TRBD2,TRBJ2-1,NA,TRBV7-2,CASSKDSGSYNEQFF,TGTGCCAGCAGCAAGGACAGCGGGAGTTACAATGAGCAGTTCTTC
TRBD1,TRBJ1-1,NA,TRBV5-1,CASSPPADRVAFF,TGCGCCAGCAGCCCCCCGGCGGACAGGGTGGCTTTCTTT
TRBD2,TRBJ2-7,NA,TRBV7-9,CASSLAAGGAYEQYF,TGTGCCAGCAGCTTAGCAGCGGGAGGTGCCTACGAGCAGTACTTC
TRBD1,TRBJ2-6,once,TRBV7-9,CASSSSPGTGDVGANVLTF,TGTGCCAGCAGCTCCAGCCCTGGGACAGGGGATGTGGGGGCCAACGTCCTGACTTTC
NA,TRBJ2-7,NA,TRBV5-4,CARVRGSSYEQYF,TGTGCCCGAGTAAGGGGGAGCTCCTACGAGCAGTACTTC
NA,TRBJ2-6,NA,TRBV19,CAPDRPFQGKGGANVLTF,TGTGCCCCCGATCGCCCATTTCAGGGTAAGGGAGGGGCCAACGTCCTGACTTTC
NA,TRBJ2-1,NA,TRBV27,CASTTLKLGLSYNEQFF,TGTGCCAGCACAACCCTCAAATTAGGACTCTCCTACAATGAGCAGTTCTTC
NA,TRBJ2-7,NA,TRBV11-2,CASSSRGRANSYEQYF,TGTGCCAGCAGCTCTAGAGGTAGAGCGAACTCCTACGAGCAGTACTTC
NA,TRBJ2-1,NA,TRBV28,CASTGHTYNEQFF,TGTGCCAGCACGGGTCATACTTACAATGAGCAGTTCTTC
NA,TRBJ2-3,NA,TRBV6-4,CASSPEGPSTTQYF,TGTGCCAGCAGTCCCGAGGGCCCAAGTACTACGCAGTATTTT
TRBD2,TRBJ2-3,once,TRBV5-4,CASSFFLAGNTDTQYF,TGTGCCAGCAGCTTTTTCCTAGCGGGGAACACAGATACGCAGTATTTT
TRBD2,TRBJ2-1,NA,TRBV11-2,CASSSSGTSYNEQFF,TGTGCCAGCAGCAGCTCCGGGACTAGCTACAATGAGCAGTTCTTC
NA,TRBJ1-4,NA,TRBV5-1,CASSIYRFRPTNEKLFF,TGCGCCAGCAGCATATACAGGTTTCGGCCAACTAATGAAAAACTGTTTTTT